This T cell receptor beta chain derives from a study of blood T cells in healthy people across ages. For the second PCR, which ran for roughly 7 to 11 cycles, a sample-barcoded 5' primer and a J-beta primer mix were used. MiXCR, applied by TCRdb to the 5' RACE reads, yields one record per CDR3 protein. Here the sample spans roughly 560,000 distinct CDR3 sequences, approximately 25% being singletons. This clonotype has a handful of counts. These records were also assigned to another study, of T cells of mothers and their children. That investigation notes: The shaping of TCR recombination output by thymic selection is similar in related and unrelated pairs.

This receptor was identified in a boy between 10 and 17 years old in good health. The sample comprised blood.

The CDR3 DNA reads as TGTGCCAGCAGTTTTGTGGTGCTGGGGGACGATGTCTTTCCGTACTTC. Encoded protein: CASSFVVLGDDVFPYF. This rearrangement joins TRBV28 to TRBJ2-5; the D call may be TRBD1 or TRBD2 (5 bases each). The CDR3 spans 16 residues. Germline V gene data show CDR1 as MDHEN and CDR2 as SYDVKM. Trimming pared 3 bases from V and 13 bases from J, leaving 27 bases between. The full variable domain, its missing parts supplied by reference TRBV28 and TRBJ2-5, is DVKVTQSSRYLVKRTGEKVFLECVQDMDHENMFWYRQDPGLGLRLIYFSYDVKMKEKGDIPEGYSVSREKKERFSLILESASTNQTSMYLCASSFVVLGDDVFPYFGPGTRLLVL.